The entry below describes one TCR beta chain. From the 5' RACE reads, TCRdb called clonotypes with MiXCR, one entry per CDR3 protein. The table shows tens of thousands of distinct CDR3 sequences, with roughly 15% occurring only once. The sample comes from a study of T cells after yellow fever vaccination. Germline V lookup: CDR1 MNHEY, CDR2 SVGEGT. CDR3 length: 13 residues. V was pared by 7 bases and J by 7 bases, with 13 bases between. The chain links TRBV6-2 or TRBV6-3 to TRBJ1-4; D is ambiguous. The sample here was CD8+ T cells not binding an NS4B(214-222) dextramer, sorted from PBMCs, taken roughly 20 days after the first yellow fever vaccination. This TCR derives from a man aged 18 to 30 who received the YFV17D yellow fever vaccine. CDR3 sequence: CASNGLDGEKLFF. The CDR3 DNA sequence: TGTGCCAGCAACGGCCTAGATGGTGAAAAACTGTTTTTT.